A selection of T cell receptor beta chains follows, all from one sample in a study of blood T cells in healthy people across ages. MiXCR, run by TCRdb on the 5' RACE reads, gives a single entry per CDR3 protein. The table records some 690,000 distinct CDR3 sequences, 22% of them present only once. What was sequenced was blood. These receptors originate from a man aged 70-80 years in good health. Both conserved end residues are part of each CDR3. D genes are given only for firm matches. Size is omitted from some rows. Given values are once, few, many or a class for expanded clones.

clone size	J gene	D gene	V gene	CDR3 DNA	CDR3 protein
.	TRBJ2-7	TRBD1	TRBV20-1	TGCAGTGCTAAAGGACAGGGTTCTTACTACGAGCAGTACTTC	CSAKGQGSYYEQYF
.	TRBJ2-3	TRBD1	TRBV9	TGTGCCAGCAGCGCCCTCACCGGGACAGGGTGGGAAGATACGCAGTATTTT	CASSALTGTGWEDTQYF
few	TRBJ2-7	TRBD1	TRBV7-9	TGTGCCAGCAGCTTAGATGGACAGGGTCCTACGGGGCAGTACTTC	CASSLDGQGPTGQYF
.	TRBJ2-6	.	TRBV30	TGTGCCTGGAGTGGAAGGGGCTCTGGGGCCAACGTCCTGACTTTC	CAWSGRGSGANVLTF
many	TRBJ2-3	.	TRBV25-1	TGTGCCAGCAGTCTTCGACAGGCAGATACGCAGTATTTT	CASSLRQADTQYF
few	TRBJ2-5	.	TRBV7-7	TGTGCCAGCAGCTTAGCGGGCCAACCGGGGACCCAGTACTTC	CASSLAGQPGTQYF
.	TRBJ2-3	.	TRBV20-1	TGCAGTGCTAGAGCCGGATCATTCACAGATACGCAGTATTTT	CSARAGSFTDTQYF
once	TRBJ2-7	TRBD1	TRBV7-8	TGTGCCAGCAGCTTAGCCGGCAGGGGGCTTGAGCAGTACTTC	CASSLAGRGLEQYF
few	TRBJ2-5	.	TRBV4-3	TGCGCCAGCAGCCAAATCGACGGACACCAAGAGACCCAGTACTTC	CASSQIDGHQETQYF
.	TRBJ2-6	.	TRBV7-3	TGTGCCAGCGGCCAGATCTCTGGGGCCAACGTCCTGACTTTC	CASGQISGANVLTF
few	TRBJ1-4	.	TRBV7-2	TGTGCCAGCAGCTTAGACCCGGGGCCAACTAATGAAAAACTGTTTTTT	CASSLDPGPTNEKLFF